The subject of this entry is one T cell receptor beta chain. This clone was counted a few times. It lacks a known antigen. The input lacks base qualities; no much larger clone sits a single base away. This entry is derived from a study of blood T cell repertoires in COVID-19 (dated by TCRdb to about 2020). Regarding the study in general: Collaborator samples came from the United States, Italy and Spain and covered acute and convalescent phases of COVID-19. The prospective study material was composed of cDNA or gDNA derived from T cells, B-cell-depleted T cells, or PBMCs. The dataset comprised deeply sampled blood TCRbeta repertoires from subjects exposed to, actively infected with, or recovered from COVID-19. A freely available public database, intended as a resource for researchers studying the immune response to SARS-CoV-2, is where the repertoires were released. Samples were obtained from the ongoing ImmuneRACE study (first 160 participants) and from some 1,300 subjects provided by 6 global collaborators. Nearly every sample came with metadata listing a de-identified subject ID, COVID-19 status, age in years and sex. HLA class I and class II types, where available, came from metadata supplied by the sample provider rather than from assay-based typing. Here is what the overall study found, with its caveats: How much clinical and demographic metadata was included differed by source and by participant, and the metadata was provided uncurated.

Whole blood was collected in K2EDTA tubes by collaborating institutions according to the institutions' own protocols. Collaborator samples were shipped for TCRbeta analysis as frozen whole blood, isolated PBMCs, or DNA extracted from either sample type. The CDR3 contains 16 residues, cysteine and phenylalanine counted. Only CDR3 DNA is held: 48 bases, read in frame from base 1. The germline V gene sets CDR1 to MDHEN and CDR2 to SYDVKM. The V end loses 5 bases and the J end loses 8 bases, and a stretch of 24 bases separates them. The immunoSEQ Assay, a bias-controlled multiplex PCR, was used to amplify TCRbeta CDR3 regions from genomic DNA. In the authors' own workflow: Within the assay, amplification of reference gene primers was used to estimate how many nucleated cells each sample contained. To quantify the absolute abundance of each unique TCRbeta CDR3 rearrangement, sequence reads were collapsed and filtered. Productive Simpson clonality was computed per sample as the square root of Simpson's diversity index over productive rearrangements. Imported from immuneACCESS, the table was reduced by TCRdb to in-frame sequences with V and J called. These copies leave out some clones; in studies compared against another copy, an unresolved V gene accounts for under half, and the cause of the remainder is not known. That table is the source of V, J and clone size, and D and trimming were worked out from the DNA. This sample holds some 140,000 clones; about 80% were observed only once. 25% to 30% of the sample is taken by the ten largest.

The receptor comes from a woman in her fifties or sixties with acute or convalescent COVID-19. The chain couples TRBV28 to TRBJ1-2, with no D gene named confidently. What was sequenced was peripheral blood. The nucleotides are TGTGCCAGCAGTCCACGGCTCGGAGGTTCACTTAGGGGCTACACCTTC. Its amino acids are CASSPRLGGSLRGYTF.